This is a list of T cell receptor beta chains from one sample in a study of blood T cell repertoires in COVID-19. Only in-frame clones appear in the TCRdb table, and some are missing; sequencing was by immunoSEQ multiplex PCR. In the table there are approximately 140,000 clones, approximately 89% of which are singletons. The source material was peripheral blood. Receptors originate from a man aged 60-69 years with active or convalescent COVID-19. CDR3s include the opening cysteine and the closing phenylalanine or tryptophan. A D gene is named only where the DNA matches it firmly. Size tells how often a clone was seen (once, few, many) or the class of an expanded clone, and some rows leave it out.

CDR3 DNA,CDR3 protein,V gene,CDR3 length,J gene,D gene,clone size
TGCGCCAGCAGCTTGTCAATTTTATCCGGGGGCCAAGAGACCCAGTACTTC,CASSLSILSGGQETQYF,TRBV5-1,17,TRBJ2-5,NA,once
TGTGCCAGCAGTCCTGGGACAGGTTATAATGAAAAACTGTTTTTT,CASSPGTGYNEKLFF,TRBV27,15,TRBJ1-4,TRBD1,few
TGCGCCAGCAGCCAAGAACAGCTAAGTTCCTACGAGCAGTACTTC,CASSQEQLSSYEQYF,TRBV4-1,15,TRBJ2-7,NA,NA
TGTGCCAGCAAGGCCCGAGGAAATCAGCCCCAGCATTTT,CASKARGNQPQHF,TRBV28,13,TRBJ1-5,NA,NA
TGTGCCGTCAGTTGGCAGGATAACTATGGCTACACCTTC,CAVSWQDNYGYTF,TRBV10-3,13,TRBJ1-2,NA,NA
TGTGCCAGCAGCCCGCCGGGCAGGGGGATTCAGTACTTC,CASSPPGRGIQYF,TRBV7-9,13,TRBJ2-4,TRBD1,NA
TGTGCCAGCAGTCGTTTGGGGGGGCGTAACTCCTACGAGCAGTACTTC,CASSRLGGRNSYEQYF,TRBV28,16,TRBJ2-7,NA,NA
TGTGCTAGCAGCTTAGGGCTAGCGACCTACAATGAGCAGTTCTTC,CASSLGLATYNEQFF,TRBV7-7,15,TRBJ2-1,NA,once
TGTGCCAGCAGCTTAGTTAGCGGGAGCAGCGAGCAGTTCTTC,CASSLVSGSSEQFF,TRBV7-9,14,TRBJ2-1,TRBD2,NA
TGTGCCAGCAGCTCGGACACCTCCTCTGGAAACACCATATATTTT,CASSSDTSSGNTIYF,TRBV7-2,15,TRBJ1-3,NA,NA
TGTGCCAGCAGCGACTTGCACACCGGGTCCAAAAACATTCAGTACTTC,CASSDLHTGSKNIQYF,TRBV7-2,16,TRBJ2-4,NA,NA
TGTGCCAGCACCCAGCACAGGGTTGGAAACACCATATATTTT,CASTQHRVGNTIYF,TRBV6-5,14,TRBJ1-3,NA,NA
TGTGCCAGCAGCTTAGGCCCCGGAGATACGCAGTATTTT,CASSLGPGDTQYF,TRBV7-2,13,TRBJ2-3,NA,NA
TGCGCCAGCAGCCAAGATAGAGACAGCTCTGGAAACACCATATATTTT,CASSQDRDSSGNTIYF,TRBV4-3,16,TRBJ1-3,NA,NA
TGTGCCAGTAACGGGAGAAACCGGGACAGGGGTAACTATGGCTACACCTTC,CASNGRNRDRGNYGYTF,TRBV19,17,TRBJ1-2,TRBD1,NA
TGTGCCAGCAGCTTGGGACAGGGATTCAATCAGCCCCAGCATTTT,CASSLGQGFNQPQHF,TRBV7-2,15,TRBJ1-5,TRBD1,NA
TGTGCCAGCAGCCGACAGGGTTGGGAGCAGTACTTC,CASSRQGWEQYF,TRBV28,12,TRBJ2-7,TRBD1,NA
TGTGCCAGCAGTTTATGGGGCCGGAGCACAGATACGCAGTATTTT,CASSLWGRSTDTQYF,TRBV27,15,TRBJ2-3,NA,NA
TGTGCCAGCAGGCGGGACAGCAATCAGCCCCAGCATTTT,CASRRDSNQPQHF,TRBV2,13,TRBJ1-5,NA,NA
TGTGCCAGCAGTTTGGGGCCGCAGGCTGATGGCTACACCTTC,CASSLGPQADGYTF,TRBV6-5,14,TRBJ1-2,NA,NA
TGTGCCAGCTCTCTTAATTCGGGACTAGCGGCCTACAATGAGCAGTTCTTC,CASSLNSGLAAYNEQFF,TRBV18,17,TRBJ2-1,TRBD2,NA
TGTGCCAGTAGTCGGACTAGCGGTTACGAGCAGTACTTC,CASSRTSGYEQYF,TRBV19,13,TRBJ2-7,TRBD2,NA
TGCGCCCGGAAGTTAAGGACAGGGCGTAACGGAGGAGAGACCCAGTACTTC,CARKLRTGRNGGETQYF,TRBV10-1,17,TRBJ2-5,TRBD1,NA
TGTGCCAGCAGCGTTTCCAGTTCCCTCGGGGCCAACGTCCTGACTTTC,CASSVSSSLGANVLTF,TRBV9,16,TRBJ2-6,NA,NA
TGTGCCAGCAGGTACGGGAGAATCCGACACAATGAGCAGTTCTTC,CASRYGRIRHNEQFF,TRBV6-5,15,TRBJ2-1,NA,NA
TGTGCCAGCACCACTTTCGTCAGGTCCAGCTTTGGGCCCCAGCATTTT,CASTTFVRSSFGPQHF,TRBV28,16,TRBJ1-5,NA,NA
TGTGCCAGCAGAACTAGCGGGAGTCGGACCGGGGAGCTGTTTTTT,CASRTSGSRTGELFF,TRBV7-6,15,TRBJ2-2,TRBD2,NA
TGTGCCAGCAGCCCCGGACAGGGCTCCTACGAGCAGTACTTC,CASSPGQGSYEQYF,TRBV3-1/TRBV3-2,14,TRBJ2-7,TRBD1,NA
TGTGCCAGCAGCTGGACAGGGCTTGATTCACCCCTCCACTTT,CASSWTGLDSPLHF,TRBV5-4,14,TRBJ1-6,TRBD1,NA
TGCGCCAGCAGTGAGTCCCCGGTCCCCACAGATACGCAGTATTTT,CASSESPVPTDTQYF,TRBV10-2,15,TRBJ2-3,NA,once
TGTGCCAGCAGTTACTCCTCGGGGGGCTACTACAATGAGCAGTTCTTC,CASSYSSGGYYNEQFF,TRBV6-5,16,TRBJ2-1,NA,few
TGTGCCAGCAGTTACGGGGGGACAGCCAAGAGAACCCAGTACTTC,CASSYGGTAKRTQYF,TRBV6-2/TRBV6-3,15,TRBJ2-5,NA,NA
TGCGCCAGCAGCCGAGGAGGGGGCGCGATTGACTATGGCTACACCTTC,CASSRGGGAIDYGYTF,TRBV5-1,16,TRBJ1-2,TRBD1,few
TGTGCCAGCTCCAGGGGGAGTAACACCGGGGAGCTGTTTTTT,CASSRGSNTGELFF,TRBV27,14,TRBJ2-2,TRBD1,few
TGCACCAGCAGCCAAGATCGAGGTAACGAGCAGTACTTC,CTSSQDRGNEQYF,TRBV1,13,TRBJ2-7,NA,NA
TGTGCCAGCAGCACAAGGGACTCCTACTCCTACGAGCAGTACTTC,CASSTRDSYSYEQYF,TRBV5-5,15,TRBJ2-7,NA,NA
TGTGCCAGTAGTATCGCCAACAGGGAGAGGGAAGCTTTCTTT,CASSIANREREAFF,TRBV19,14,TRBJ1-1,NA,once
TGTGCCAGCAGTCCGGTGGGACAGGGCTACAATGAGCAGTTCTTC,CASSPVGQGYNEQFF,TRBV27,15,TRBJ2-1,TRBD1,NA
TGTGCCAGCAGGCTTTCACTGGCAGATACGCAGTATTTT,CASRLSLADTQYF,TRBV27,13,TRBJ2-3,NA,NA
TGTGCCAGCAGTTTTACCGCCGTGGGCGGGGAGGCTTTCTTT,CASSFTAVGGEAFF,TRBV27,14,TRBJ1-1,NA,NA
TGTGCCAGCTCACCAGGGCAGACCTACGAGCAGTACTTC,CASSPGQTYEQYF,TRBV18,13,TRBJ2-7,NA,NA
TGTGCCAGCAGCCTGACAGGGGTGGGCACAGATACGCAGTATTTT,CASSLTGVGTDTQYF,TRBV2,15,TRBJ2-3,TRBD1,NA